This T cell receptor (beta chain) was sequenced during a study of T cell responses to AZD1222 COVID-19 vaccine. Profiled with immunoSEQ multiplex PCR; TCRdb holds only in-frame clones, not every one. The repertoire holds about 110,000 clones, with approximately 89% as singletons. Some second doses came at about 4 weeks and others at about 12 weeks; these were pooled. The material was peripheral blood, obtained 28 days after the second AZD1222 dose. This TCR was recovered from an adult who received the AZD1222 COVID-19 vaccine.

The CDR3 bases are TGTGCCAGCAGTCCTCGACAGATTAACACTGAAGCTTTCTTT. Encoded protein: CASSPRQINTEAFF. The V gene is TRBV6-5, the J gene TRBJ1-1, with a weak D call TRBD1 (5 bases). The germline gives CDR1 MNHEY, CDR2 SVGAGI. The CDR3 loop spans 14 amino acids. V shed 5 bases and J shed 2 bases, with 12 bases lying between them.